Below, one T cell receptor beta chain is given with its context. No antigen is known for it. The data were taken from a study of blood T cells in healthy people across ages. A second PCR of roughly 7 to 11 cycles used a sample-barcoded 5' primer and a J-beta primer mix. MiXCR, run by TCRdb on the 5' RACE reads, gives a single entry per CDR3 protein. The profile shows around 800,000 distinct CDR3 sequences, about 53% of them singletons. This CDR3 has 16 residues. Deletions cut 5 bases from V and 0 bases from J, with 14 bases between. The germline V gene encodes CDR1 SGHTA and CDR2 FQGNSA. Study outcomes and limitations: The unsorted PBMCs prevented any conclusive comparison of naive versus antigen-experienced cells.

The sequencing input was blood. The rearrangement links TRBV7-2 to TRBJ2-4; TRBD2 might be the D (6 bases). The clonotype originates from an elderly man in good health. The CDR3 loop is CASSEIAAIAKNIQYF. CDR3 sequence (DNA): TGTGCCAGCAGCGAGATAGCGGCTATAGCCAAAAACATTCAGTACTTC.